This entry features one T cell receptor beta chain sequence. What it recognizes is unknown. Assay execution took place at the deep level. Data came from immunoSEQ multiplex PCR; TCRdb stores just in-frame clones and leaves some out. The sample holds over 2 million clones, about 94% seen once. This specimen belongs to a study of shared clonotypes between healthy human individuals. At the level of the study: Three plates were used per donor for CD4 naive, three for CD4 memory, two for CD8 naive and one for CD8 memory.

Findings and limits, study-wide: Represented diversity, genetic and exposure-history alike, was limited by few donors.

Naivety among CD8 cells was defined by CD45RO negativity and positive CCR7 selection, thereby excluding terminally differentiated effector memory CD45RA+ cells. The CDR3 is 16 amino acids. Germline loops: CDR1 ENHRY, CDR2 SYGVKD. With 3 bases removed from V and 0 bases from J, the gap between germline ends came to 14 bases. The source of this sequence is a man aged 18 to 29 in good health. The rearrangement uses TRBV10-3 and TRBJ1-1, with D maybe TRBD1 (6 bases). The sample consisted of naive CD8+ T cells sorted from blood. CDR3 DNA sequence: TGTGCCATCAGTGACCTACACCAGGGGATGAACACTGAAGCTTTCTTT. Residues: CAISDLHQGMNTEAFF.